This T cell receptor (beta chain) is drawn from a study of Ad26.COV2.S vaccination and SARS-CoV-2 variants. About the study: The vaccine Ad26.COV2.S was put into the muscle once, or twice with 56 days between.

Sequencing used immunoSEQ multiplex PCR; TCRdb keeps in-frame clones, though not all of them. The table includes hundreds of thousands of clones, roughly 86% detected once. Treatment noted: approximately 18 received Ad26.COV2.S at low or high dose, single or two shots; about five received placebo; per-sample allocation not given. Samples were taken on day 63 after the first vaccine or placebo injection. An Ad26 vector expressing Wuhan-strain SARS-CoV-2 spike constituted the vaccine. Germline V gives CDR1 LGHDT, CDR2 YNNKEL (reference sequence). The CDR3 totals 18 residues. V was trimmed by 0 bases and J by 1 base, leaving 13 bases between them. Study-level points and caveats: Total T cell responses, in the TCR breadth and depth analyses, may have been underestimated. Among vaccine recipients, spike-specific TCR breadth exceeded that of placebo recipients.

Comment on this clone: Its antigen is not known.

This sequence joins TRBV3-1 (or the pseudogene TRBV3-2) and TRBJ1-6; D may be TRBD1 (5 bases). Sequences were derived from peripheral blood, sampled in a trial of Ad26.COV2.S vaccine versus placebo. The TCR was taken from a person between 18 and 65 years old who received the Ad26.COV2.S COVID-19 vaccine or a placebo. In DNA, the CDR3 is TGTGCCAGCAGCCAAGAGGACACACGGTGGTCCTATAATTCACCCCTCCACTTT. The encoded protein is CASSQEDTRWSYNSPLHF.